These 30 T cell receptor beta chains were sequenced from one sample in a study of T-cell memory formation after mild COVID-19. TCRdb reanalysed the 5' RACE reads using MiXCR and keeps one entry per CDR3 protein. The data contain about 250,000 distinct CDR3 sequences, less than 20% of them singletons. Sequencing was performed on PBMCs or a T cell subset sorted from them (not recorded which). All receptors come from an adult woman who had mild COVID-19 (a few samples of this study predate the infection). Cell type and time point are not known.

This rearrangement joins TRBV30 to TRBJ2-5; 14 bases fit TRBD2. Germline CDR1 reads GTSNPN; CDR2 reads SVGIG (reference sequence). The CDR3 contains 18 residues. V lost 1 base, J lost 5 bases, and 12 bases stayed unmatched. The CDR3 sequence is CAWSGIRTSGGPWETQYF. DNA of the CDR3: TGTGCCTGGAGTGGTATCAGGACTAGCGGGGGGCCGTGGGAGACCCAGTACTTC. The whole variable domain, filled in from reference TRBV30 and TRBJ2-5, reads SQTIHQWPATLVQPVGSPLSLECTVEGTSNPNLYWYRQAAGRGLQLLFYSVGIGQISSEVPQNLSASRPQDRQFILSSKKLLLSDSGFYLCAWSGIRTSGGPWETQYFGPGTRLLVL.

The table lists this clonotype with a few counts. CDR3 bases: TGTGCCAGCAGTTTCGGGTGGGGCAATCAGCCCCAGCATTTT. Amino acids: CASSFGWGNQPQHF. This chain joins TRBV28 and TRBJ1-5; D unclear. The CDR3 has 14 residues. Germline CDR1 reads MDHEN; CDR2 reads SYDVKM. The ends were cut back, 3 bases at V and 2 bases at J, with 8 bases in the middle.

This clonotype was seen many times. The V and J genes are TRBV12-3 or TRBV12-4 and TRBJ1-1; no clear D. This CDR3 contains 11 residues. V lost 6 bases, J lost 4 bases, and 6 bases lay in between. CDR3 sequence reads: CASSRGTEAFF. In nucleotides, the CDR3 is TGTGCCAGCAGCCGGGGCACTGAAGCTTTCTTT.

This clonotype occurred a few times. This chain joins TRBV12-3 or TRBV12-4 and TRBJ2-2, with 15 bases identical to TRBD2. The CDR3 covers 16 residues. The trim removed 4 bases at V and 5 bases at J, leaving 2 bases unmatched. Here the CDR3 DNA reads TGTGCCAGCAGTTCGGGACTAGCGGGAGGAACCGGGGAGCTGTTTTTT. Its protein product is CASSSGLAGGTGELFF.

The chain combines TRBV11-3 with TRBJ2-1, with 9 bases lining up with TRBD1. The germline V gene encodes CDR1 SGHNT and CDR2 YENEEA. This CDR3 contains 14 residues. Trimming at V came to 1 base and at J to 9 bases, leaving 4 bases not matched to a gene. CDR3 in DNA: TGTGCCAGCAGCTTAGGGACAGGGGAGGGTGAGCAGTTCTTC. Its protein is CASSLGTGEGEQFF.

This sequence joins TRBV6-6 and TRBJ2-3, with 14 bases matching TRBD2. CDR1 and CDR2 from the germline V gene are MNHNY and SVGAGI (reference sequence). CDR3 length: 16 residues. The J segment lost 13 bases and the V segment lost 0 bases, leaving 9 bases of the junction unmatched. The CDR3 here is CASSYSAGTSGSLEYF. CDR3 nucleotides: TGTGCCAGCAGTTACTCGGCCGGGACTAGCGGGAGTCTGGAGTATTTT.

This rearrangement joins TRBV12-3 or TRBV12-4 to TRBJ1-6; D not certain. Between the trimmed V and J ends, which lost 2 bases and 7 bases, there was a span of 9 bases. The CDR3 covers 14 residues. As DNA, the CDR3 is TGTGCCAGCAGTTTATCACGCAGGAATTCACCCCTCCACTTT. Its translation is CASSLSRRNSPLHF.

V usage is TRBV20-1 and J usage is TRBJ2-1; possibly TRBD1 for D (6 bases). This CDR3 region has 14 residues. V was cut by 5 bases and J by 3 bases, with 14 bases left in between. The germline V gene has CDR1 DFQATT and CDR2 SNEGSKA (reference sequence). The CDR3 is CSAAYREIYNEQFF. CDR3 nucleotide sequence: TGCAGTGCTGCATACAGGGAAATCTACAATGAGCAGTTCTTC.

J is TRBJ2-3 and V is TRBV18, with 8 positions matching TRBD2. The V segment lost 2 bases and the J segment 4 bases; nucleotides outside the gene matches: 5. Germline-derived CDR1 and CDR2 are KGHSH and LQKENI. The CDR3 contains 15 residues. The CDR3 is CASSPTSGSPDTQYF. CDR3 DNA sequence: TGTGCCAGCTCACCAACCAGCGGGAGCCCAGATACGCAGTATTTT.

The chain joins TRBV29-1 to TRBJ1-1; D unresolved. This CDR3 is built from 13 residues. Trimming cost V 4 bases and J 4 bases, with 13 bases left between them. Germline V lookup: CDR1 SQVTM, CDR2 ANQGSEA. CDR3 sequence (DNA): TGCAGCGTTGTGATAGGTTATCGCACTGAAGCTTTCTTT. Protein: CSVVIGYRTEAFF.

This clonotype turned up a few times. The V gene is TRBV24-1, the J gene TRBJ2-1; D not certain. This CDR3 spans 13 amino acids. V lost 2 bases and J 5 bases, leaving 6 bases between the germline ends. Per germline, CDR1 KGHDR and CDR2 SFDVKD. Here the CDR3 DNA reads TGTGCCACCAGTGATTATGCAAACAATGAGCAGTTCTTC. It is translated as CATSDYANNEQFF.

V usage is TRBV7-4 and J usage is TRBJ1-5, with no clear D. Per the germline V gene, CDR1 is SGHVT and CDR2 is SQSDAQ. This CDR3 spans 16 amino acids. Trimming took off 9 bases at V and 2 bases at J, with 20 bases between the two ends. The CDR3: CARSPGGWRCNQPQHF. The CDR3, as DNA: TGTGCCAGATCACCCGGTGGGTGGAGGTGCAATCAGCCCCAGCATTTT. The full variable domain, completed using reference TRBV7-4 and TRBJ1-5, is GAGVSQSPRYKVAKRGRDVALRCDSISGHVTLYWYRQTLGQGSEVLTYSQSDAQRDKSGRPSGRFSAERPERSVSTLKIQRTEQGDSAVYLCARSPGGWRCNQPQHFGDGTRLSIL.

This clonotype was detected ten times or more. The chain recombines TRBV5-4 with TRBJ1-3, with D possibly being TRBD1 (5 bases). Trimming removed 0 bases from V and 7 bases from J, with 8 bases in between. This CDR3 comprises 13 residues. The germline V gene encodes CDR1 SGHNT and CDR2 YYREEE (reference sequence). The chain's CDR3 is CASSLERGNTIYF. The CDR3 bases are TGTGCCAGCAGCTTGGAACGGGGCAACACCATATATTTT. Combining the CDR3 with reference TRBV5-4 and TRBJ1-3 gives the whole variable domain ETGVTQSPTHLIKTRGQQVTLRCSSQSGHNTVSWYQQALGQGPQFIFQYYREEENGRGNFPPRFSGLQFPNYSSELNVNALELDDSALYLCASSLERGNTIYFGEGSWLTVV.

This chain uses TRBV11-2 with TRBJ1-2; D gene unclear. V shed 5 bases and J shed 0 bases, with 16 bases lying between them. The CDR3 runs to 16 residues. Germline V gene lookup returns CDR1 SGHAT and CDR2 FQNNGV. In DNA form, the CDR3 reads TGTGCCAGCAGCACCCGGGAGGGCTCGACTAACTATGGCTACACCTTC. Residues: CASSTREGSTNYGYTF.

In this sample, this clonotype turned up many times. This sequence joins TRBV7-8 and TRBJ2-3; 7 nucleotides align to TRBD2. V shed 4 bases, J shed 1 base, and the junction held 11 bases outside the gene matches. Per germline, CDR1 SGHVS and CDR2 FQNEAQ. This CDR3 comprises 17 residues. DNA of the CDR3: TGTGCCAGCAGCTCCGCCCTTGGGGGGGGGGGCACAGATACGCAGTATTTT. It translates to CASSSALGGGGTDTQYF.

This clonotype occurred a few times. This sequence joins TRBV10-3 and TRBJ1-4; D is perhaps TRBD1 (6 bases). The V end lost 7 bases, the J end lost 6 bases, and 12 bases lay between the germline ends. This CDR3 spans 13 amino acids. Germline CDR1 reads ENHRY; CDR2 reads SYGVKD. As DNA, the CDR3 is TGTGCCATCACTACAGGGATAGATGAAAAACTGTTTTTT. It specifies CAITTGIDEKLFF.

The V and J genes are TRBV5-1 and TRBJ1-1; maybe TRBD1 (6 bases). The CDR3 spans 15 residues. The ends were cut back, 4 bases at V and 0 bases at J, with 13 bases in the middle. Germline CDR1 reads SGHRS; CDR2 reads YFSETQ. Here the CDR3 reads CASSQTGRLNTEAFF. The CDR3 coding sequence is TGCGCCAGCAGCCAAACAGGGAGGTTGAACACTGAAGCTTTCTTT.

In its sample, this clonotype was seen a few times. V is TRBV6-5 and J is TRBJ1-2; no firm D call. Trimming removed 2 bases from V and 0 bases from J, with 13 bases in between. The germline V gene encodes CDR1 MNHEY and CDR2 SVGAGI. The CDR3 extends over 16 amino acids. The CDR3 here is CASSYGPSGANYGYTF. In nucleotides, the CDR3 is TGTGCCAGCAGTTACGGACCCTCAGGAGCTAACTATGGCTACACCTTC.

This clonotype was recorded many times. The rearrangement joins TRBV9 to TRBJ2-2, with D maybe TRBD2 (6 bases). The CDR3 has 17 amino acids. V was trimmed by 4 bases and J by 5 bases, leaving 21 bases between them. Germline CDR1 and CDR2: SGDLS and YYNGEE. CDR3 residues: CASSLQDWGRWTGELFF. The DNA of the CDR3 is TGTGCCAGCAGCCTCCAAGATTGGGGGAGGTGGACCGGGGAGCTGTTTTTT.

This clonotype has just a few counts. The chain couples TRBV7-8 to TRBJ1-3; the D is unclear. The germline V gene has CDR1 SGHVS and CDR2 FQNEAQ. V was trimmed by 1 base and J by 0 bases, leaving 19 bases between them. The CDR3 is made up of 19 amino acids. CDR3 bases: TGTGCCAGCAGCTTAGGATCGCGTATGGCAGCGCCCTCTGGAAACACCATATATTTT. The encoded protein is CASSLGSRMAAPSGNTIYF.

This rearrangement joins TRBV4-3 to TRBJ1-1, with D uncertain. CDR1 and CDR2 from the germline V gene are LGHNA and YSLEER. The CDR3 contains 14 residues. V shed 0 bases and J shed 4 bases, with 9 bases lying between them. The DNA of the CDR3 is TGCGCCAGCAGCCAAGATATGTATGGCACTGAAGCTTTCTTT. Protein: CASSQDMYGTEAFF.

Only a few counts were recorded for this clonotype. This chain joins TRBV5-1 and TRBJ2-7; D is unclear. This CDR3 is built from 15 residues. Germline V gives CDR1 SGHRS, CDR2 YFSETQ. Trimming took 2 bases from V and 7 from J, leaving 19 bases between them. This CDR3 is CASSLSSAASREQYF. As DNA, the CDR3 is TGCGCCAGCAGCTTATCAAGCGCCGCCTCGAGAGAGCAGTACTTC.

There are a few counts of this clonotype. J is TRBJ2-5 and V is TRBV12-3 or TRBV12-4, with TRBD2 identical over 9 bases. With V trimmed by 2 bases and J by 9 bases, 4 bases remained unmatched. The CDR3 totals 13 residues. In DNA, the CDR3 is TGTGCCAGCAGTTTAACGGTAGCGGGGGCCCAGTACTTC. Translated, it gives CASSLTVAGAQYF.

This clonotype was seen a few times. CDR3 in amino acids: CASSLGRGTSGIEQYF. The CDR3 DNA follows: TGTGCCAGCAGTCTAGGGCGGGGGACTAGCGGGATCGAGCAGTACTTC. The genes are TRBV12-3 or TRBV12-4 and TRBJ2-7, with 13 bases identical to TRBD2. This CDR3 has 16 residues. After removal of 5 bases from V and 6 bases from J, the junction contained 10 bases not matched to a gene.

The table lists this clonotype with a few counts. V is TRBV6-5 and J is TRBJ2-1, with D perhaps TRBD2 (5 bases). The V gene lost 5 bases and the J gene lost 5 bases, with 19 bases spanning the gap. Germline V gene data show CDR1 as MNHEY and CDR2 as SVGAGI. This CDR3 has 16 amino acids. CDR3 DNA: TGTGCCAGCAGTGGGTTGCTGGCGGGTCTCCACAATGAGCAGTTCTTC. This codes for CASSGLLAGLHNEQFF.

In its sample, this clonotype was seen a few times. The J gene is TRBJ1-1, the V gene TRBV3-1; unclear D gene. This CDR3 region has 12 residues. Trimming left V 4 bases short and J 11 bases short, with 14 bases between. Germline assignment: CDR1 LGHDT and CDR2 YNNKEL (reference sequence). The CDR3 sequence: CASSLAPNSAFF. CDR3 DNA: TGTGCCAGCAGCCTCGCCCCCAACTCGGCTTTCTTT.

J is TRBJ1-2 and V is TRBV20-1; TRBD1 might be the D (6 bases). Trimming cost V 3 bases and J 2 bases, with 16 bases left between them. Looked up from germline, CDR1 is DFQATT and CDR2 is SNEGSKA (reference sequence). The CDR3 totals 15 residues. Written as DNA, the CDR3 is TGCAGTGCTAGGGGAGTTAGGGGGGGGAACTATGGCTACACCTTC. This gives the protein CSARGVRGGNYGYTF.

This CDR3 reads CASSRDSGGETQYF. Here the CDR3 DNA reads TGTGCCAGCAGCCGAGATTCAGGAGGGGAGACCCAGTACTTC. This sequence joins TRBV7-9 and TRBJ2-5, with a weak D call TRBD2 (6 bases). V lost 5 bases and J 5 bases, leaving 15 bases between the germline ends. In germline, CDR1 is SEHNR, CDR2 FQNEAQ (reference sequence). This CDR3 region has 14 residues.

This chain uses TRBV2 with TRBJ2-7; 8 bases map to TRBD2. This CDR3 comprises 14 residues. After removal of 3 bases from V and 4 bases from J, the junction contained 5 bases not matched to a gene. Germline loops: CDR1 SNHLY, CDR2 FYNNEI. The DNA of the CDR3 is TGTGCCAGCAGTGAGGCTAGCGGGCCGTACGAGCAGTACTTC. Translated, it gives CASSEASGPYEQYF.

The chain is built from TRBV7-7 and TRBJ2-3; 7 bases match TRBD1. This CDR3 has 14 residues. The junction had 4 bases not matched to a gene; V was cut back by 6 bases and J by 1 base. Germline V gives CDR1 SSHAT, CDR2 FNYEAQ (reference sequence). The CDR3 reads CASSQTGGTDTQYF. The CDR3 DNA sequence: TGTGCCAGCAGTCAAACAGGGGGCACAGATACGCAGTATTTT.